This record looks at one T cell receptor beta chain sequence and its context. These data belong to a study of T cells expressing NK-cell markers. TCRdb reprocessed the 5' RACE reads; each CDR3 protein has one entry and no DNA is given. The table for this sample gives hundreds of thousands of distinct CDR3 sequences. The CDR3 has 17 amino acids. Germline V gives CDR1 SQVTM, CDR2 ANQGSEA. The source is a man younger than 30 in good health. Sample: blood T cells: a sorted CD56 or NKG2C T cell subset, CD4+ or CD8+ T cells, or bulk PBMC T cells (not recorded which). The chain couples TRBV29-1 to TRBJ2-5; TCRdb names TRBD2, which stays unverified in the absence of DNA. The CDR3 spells CSVAGGRAPVVGETQYF.